This TCR beta chain was retrieved from a study of shared clonotypes between healthy human individuals. Here immunoSEQ multiplex PCR was the method, and the copy in TCRdb shows in-frame clones only, minus some. The data show a few million clones, approximately 93% seen once. Germline V gene data show CDR1 as SGDLS and CDR2 as YYNGEE. V dropped 0 bases and J dropped 1; count of bases not matched to a gene: 1. The CDR3 is made up of 16 amino acids. A word on this clone: This sample also contains other DNA sequences that code for the same CDR3.

There were no recent acute infections or vaccinations among the donors, who were healthy HIV-negative adults. The V and J genes are TRBV9 and TRBJ2-3; TRBD2 agrees at 11 bases. The sequence derives from a man aged 18 to 29 in good health. Some clones in this sample may be carry-over from other donors' samples. Input material: naive CD4+ T cells from PBMCs. Subset specified: CD45RA+ positively selected. The CDR3 region has the DNA TGTGCCAGCAGCGTAGTAGCGGGAGGGGGCACAGATACGCAGTATTTT. Protein: CASSVVAGGGTDTQYF. The entire variable domain, with the rest obtained from reference TRBV9 and TRBJ2-3, is as follows: DSGVTQTPKHLITATGQRVTLRCSPRSGDLSVYWYQQSLDQGLQFLIQYYNGEERAKGNILERFSAQQFPDLHSELNLSSLELGDSALYFCASSVVAGGGTDTQYFGPGTRLTVL.